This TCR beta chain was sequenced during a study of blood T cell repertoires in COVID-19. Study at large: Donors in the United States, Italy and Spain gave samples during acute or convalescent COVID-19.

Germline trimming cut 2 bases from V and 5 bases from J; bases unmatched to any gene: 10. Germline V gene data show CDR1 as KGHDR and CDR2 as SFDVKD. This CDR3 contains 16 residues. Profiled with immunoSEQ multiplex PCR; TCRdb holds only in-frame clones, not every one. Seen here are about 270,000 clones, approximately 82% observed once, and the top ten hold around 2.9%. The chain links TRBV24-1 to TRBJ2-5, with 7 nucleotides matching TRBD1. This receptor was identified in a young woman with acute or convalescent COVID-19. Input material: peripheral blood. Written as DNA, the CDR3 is TGTGCCACCAGTGATTATACAGGGGCCGGACTTGAGACCCAGTACTTC. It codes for CATSDYTGAGLETQYF.